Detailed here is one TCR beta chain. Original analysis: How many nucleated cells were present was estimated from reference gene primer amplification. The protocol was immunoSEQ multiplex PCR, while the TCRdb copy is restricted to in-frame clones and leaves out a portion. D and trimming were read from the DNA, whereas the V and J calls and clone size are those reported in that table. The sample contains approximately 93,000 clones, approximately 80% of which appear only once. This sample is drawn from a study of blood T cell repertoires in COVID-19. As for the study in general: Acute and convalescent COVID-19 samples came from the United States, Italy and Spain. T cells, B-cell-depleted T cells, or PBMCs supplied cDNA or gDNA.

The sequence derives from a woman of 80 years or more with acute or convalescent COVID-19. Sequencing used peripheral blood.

The CDR3 DNA reads TGTGCCAGCAGTAAAGTCTCCGGGACAGGGGATGAGCAGTTCTTC. This encodes CASSKVSGTGDEQFF. V and J are TRBV6-6 and TRBJ2-1; 10 bases map to TRBD1. Germline assignment: CDR1 MNHNY and CDR2 SVGAGI (reference sequence). Trimming took 5 bases from V and 8 from J; bases not matched to a gene: 9. There are 15 residues in the CDR3.